The 19 T cell receptor beta chains below all came from one sample that was sequenced in a study of identical twins. Each CDR3 protein is one row after TCRdb ran MiXCR on the 5' RACE reads. The sample lists about 810,000 distinct CDR3 sequences; 9% to 15% were seen once. These sequences were also reported in another study, on yellow fever vaccine responses in identical twins.

Input material: PBMCs. The receptors originated from a woman between 18 and 30 years old in good health.

This clonotype has only a few counts. The chain couples TRBV5-1 to TRBJ2-7; a weak D match, TRBD1 (6 bases). Trimming pared 3 bases from V and 12 bases from J, leaving 19 bases between. Looked up from germline, CDR1 is SGHRS and CDR2 is YFSETQ. The length of the CDR3 is 13 residues. For the CDR3, the DNA is TGCGCCAGCAGCTCTCGGGACATCCGTTGTTCGTACGTC. This sequence encodes CASSSRDIRCSYV.

This clonotype has only a few counts. The V and J genes are TRBV9 and TRBJ1-1; D uncertain. The CDR3 has 17 residues. Germline CDR1 and CDR2: SGDLS and YYNGEE. Trimming stripped 0 bases from V and 3 bases from J, with 18 bases between. CDR3 loop: CASSVEPMEAQYTEAFF. In DNA form, the CDR3 reads TGTGCCAGCAGCGTAGAACCGATGGAGGCACAGTACACTGAAGCTTTCTTT.

The chain uses TRBV7-6 and TRBJ1-4, with 7 bases lining up with TRBD1. This CDR3 has 14 residues. CDR1 SGHVS and CDR2 FNYEAQ come from the germline V gene. Losses at the gene ends were 1 base for V and 8 bases for J; bases not matched to a gene: 4. CDR3 coding DNA: TGTGCCAGCAGCTTAGGCGGGACAGCCGAAAAACTGTTTTTT. Residues: CASSLGGTAEKLFF.

The genes are TRBV12-3 or TRBV12-4 and TRBJ1-1; D remains unclear. The CDR3 contains 12 residues. Deletions cut 3 bases from V and 8 bases from J, with 10 bases between. This CDR3 is CASSFWTAEAFF. The CDR3 nucleotides read TGTGCCAGCAGTTTTTGGACGGCCGAAGCTTTCTTT.

This clonotype was counted only a few times. This rearrangement joins TRBV3-1 to TRBJ2-3; 13 bases are shared with TRBD2. The CDR3 has 17 amino acids. Trimming cost V 3 bases and J 4 bases; bases outside gene matches: 7. CDR1 and CDR2 (germline): LGHDT, YNNKEL (reference sequence). The CDR3 reads CASSQSRTSGSADTQYF. CDR3 in DNA: TGTGCCAGCAGCCAGTCCCGGACTAGCGGGAGTGCAGATACGCAGTATTTT.

The rearrangement uses TRBV5-6 and TRBJ2-3, with 7 bases matching TRBD2. V gave up 4 bases and J gave up 11 bases; unmatched junction bases: 10. CDR1 is SGHDT and CDR2 is YYEEEE in the germline V gene. The CDR3 is 13 residues long. The CDR3 loop reads CASSRLLARMQYF. The CDR3 nucleotides read TGTGCCAGCAGCCGCTTACTAGCGCGTATGCAGTATTTT.

This clonotype was seen only a few times. The gene calls are TRBV6-5 and TRBJ1-5; tentatively, D is TRBD1 (6 bases). This CDR3 is built from 14 residues. Germline V gives CDR1 MNHEY, CDR2 SVGAGI. V lost 4 bases to trimming and J lost 6 bases, with 13 bases between them. CDR3 coding DNA: TGTGCCAGCAGTTTCACAGGGTACGGTCAGCCCCAGCATTTT. This encodes CASSFTGYGQPQHF.

There are many counts of this clonotype. J is TRBJ2-2 and V is TRBV12-3 or TRBV12-4; no clear D gene. This CDR3 is 16 amino acids long. V was clipped by 3 bases and J by 4 bases, with 15 bases between them. In DNA, the CDR3 is TGTGCCAGCAGTTTCGAGACCTCTCGGAGCACCGGGGAGCTGTTTTTT. Translated: CASSFETSRSTGELFF.

Comment on this clonotype: The junction differs from germline at one of its ends, possibly a read error. The chain couples TRBV12-3 or TRBV12-4 to TRBJ1-5; 7 bases are shared with TRBD1. There are 14 residues in the CDR3. In DNA, the CDR3 is TGTGCCAGCAATTTAGGGGGCTTCGGTCAGCCCCAGCATTTT. This codes for CASNLGGFGQPQHF.

This clonotype has more than one count but fewer than ten. The V and J genes are TRBV7-9 and TRBJ2-7; D possibly corresponds to TRBD1 (7 bases). The germline V gene encodes CDR1 SEHNR and CDR2 FQNEAQ (reference sequence). The V end was cut by 4 bases, the J end by 7 bases, with 14 bases between. CDR3 length: 13 residues. The CDR3 bases are TGTGCCAGCAGCTCCAGGGGGGCGCGGGAGCAGTACTTC. This encodes CASSSRGAREQYF.

This clonotype has ten or more counts. In nucleotides, the CDR3 is TGCAGTGCTAGAGCCCAGCGGGAATTACATGAGCAGTTCTTC. This gives the protein CSARAQRELHEQFF. V is TRBV20-1 and J is TRBJ2-1; 7 bases agree with TRBD2. V dropped 1 base and J dropped 8; count of bases not matched to a gene: 8. The CDR3 length is 14 residues. From germline, CDR1 is DFQATT and CDR2 SNEGSKA (reference sequence).

The chain recombines TRBV7-2 with TRBJ2-1; no clear D gene. Germline assignment: CDR1 SGHTA and CDR2 FQGNSA. V lost 10 bases to trimming and J lost 9 bases, with 16 bases between them. The CDR3 loop spans 12 amino acids. CDR3 amino acids: CATQTLSSEQFF. CDR3 sequence (DNA): TGTGCCACCCAAACGTTAAGCAGTGAGCAGTTCTTC.

The rearrangement uses TRBV5-5 and TRBJ2-1; a weak D match, TRBD2 (5 bases). This CDR3 contains 12 residues. Per germline, CDR1 SGHKS and CDR2 YYEKEE (reference sequence). Trimming shortened V by 4 bases and J by 5 bases, and 7 bases separated the two germline ends. The chain's CDR3 is CASSEGNNEQFF. In DNA form, the CDR3 reads TGTGCCAGCAGCGAGGGAAACAATGAGCAGTTCTTC. Supplemented by reference TRBV5-5 and TRBJ2-1, the full variable domain reads DAGVTQSPTHLIKTRGQQVTLRCSPISGHKSVSWYQQVLGQGPQFIFQYYEKEERGRGNFPDRFSARQFPNYSSELNVNALLLGDSALYLCASSEGNNEQFFGPGTRLTVL.

The table lists this clonotype with a few counts. This chain links TRBV3-1 with TRBJ2-5; D remains ambiguous. The germline V and J ends were trimmed by 2 bases and 5 bases, with 9 bases remaining between them. The length of the CDR3 is 13 residues. CDR1 and CDR2 (germline): LGHDT, YNNKEL (reference sequence). The CDR3 DNA reads TGTGCCAGCAGCCAACTCAGTTTGGAGACCCAGTACTTC. Translated, it gives CASSQLSLETQYF.

This clonotype showed up just a few times. The chain links TRBV7-2 to TRBJ2-7; D gene ambiguous. V lost 5 bases to trimming and J lost 4 bases, with 9 bases between them. CDR1 and CDR2 from the germline V gene are SGHTA and FQGNSA. The CDR3 has 12 residues. The CDR3 region has the DNA TGTGCCAGCAGCCCCCCGCGGTACGAGCAGTACTTC. It yields the protein CASSPPRYEQYF.

The table lists this clonotype with a few counts. The rearrangement joins TRBV29-1 to TRBJ1-1, with D hard to call. Germline-derived CDR1 and CDR2 are SQVTM and ANQGSEA. The CDR3 has 10 residues. Trimming took off 6 bases at V and 4 bases at J, with 6 bases between the two ends. The CDR3 here is CSVQSTEAFF. Written as DNA, the CDR3 is TGCAGCGTCCAGAGCACTGAAGCTTTCTTT.

This clonotype was recorded many times. The V gene is TRBV7-3, the J gene TRBJ1-1, with D unclear. With 5 bases removed from V and 0 bases from J, the gap between germline ends came to 13 bases. Germline V gives CDR1 SGHTA, CDR2 FQGTGA. The CDR3 consists of 15 residues. CDR3 DNA: TGTGCCAGCAGCCTTGGGTCTGGGATGAACACTGAAGCTTTCTTT. Amino acids: CASSLGSGMNTEAFF.

This clonotype was recorded at least ten times. The chain employs TRBV12-3 or TRBV12-4 and TRBJ2-1, with TRBD2 matching over 7 bases. CDR3 length: 14 residues. V lost 2 bases and J lost 10; bases outside the gene matches: 8. The CDR3 here is CASSLKGGSMEQFF. The CDR3 region has the DNA TGTGCCAGCAGTTTAAAGGGCGGGAGCATGGAGCAGTTCTTC.

This clonotype appeared many times. The chain has TRBV20-1 and TRBJ1-2; D remains ambiguous. Per the germline V gene, CDR1 is DFQATT and CDR2 is SNEGSKA (reference sequence). The CDR3 spans 13 residues. V lost 5 bases and J lost 4, with 14 bases in between. The CDR3 coding sequence is TGCAGTGCTTCCGGACCAACCGGCTATGGCTACACCTTC. This sequence encodes CSASGPTGYGYTF.